The next 9 T cell receptor beta chains were all read from a single sample in a study of cytomegalovirus exposure and HLA in healthy donors. Vbeta (60) and Jbeta (13) primers were used in the PCR. The assay was immunoSEQ multiplex PCR, and TCRdb's table has in-frame clones only and misses some. This sample's table reports roughly 140,000 clones. Sequencing was done on a sample of PBMCs. These receptors were taken from a male donor in good health and CMV-seronegative.

The CDR3: CASSQDAAGGVGTDTQYF. The DNA of the CDR3 is TGCGCCAGCAGCCAAGATGCGGCGGGAGGAGTGGGCACAGATACGCAGTATTTT. The chain employs TRBV4-1 and TRBJ2-3; 8 nucleotides agree with TRBD2. V lost 0 bases and J lost 1; bases outside the gene matches: 9. This CDR3 has 18 amino acids. Germline CDR1 reads MGHRA; CDR2 reads YSYEKL.

The chain is built from TRBV5-4 and TRBJ2-3, with D possibly matching TRBD1 (6 bases). V was trimmed by 0 bases and J by 4 bases, leaving 9 bases between them. CDR1 and CDR2 from the germline V gene are SGHNT and YYREEE (reference sequence). The CDR3 has 14 residues. The CDR3 coding sequence is TGTGCCAGCAGCTTGGGACAGGCCCCAGATACGCAGTATTTT. This encodes CASSLGQAPDTQYF.

The rearrangement uses TRBV30 and TRBJ1-5; 7 nucleotides agree with TRBD1. The CDR3 consists of 14 residues. Germline V gives CDR1 GTSNPN, CDR2 SVGIG (reference sequence). V shed 4 bases, J shed 7 bases, and the junction held 10 bases outside the gene matches. This CDR3 is CAWTFGGGRQPQHF. CDR3 sequence (DNA): TGTGCCTGGACTTTTGGAGGGGGCAGGCAGCCCCAGCATTTT.

The chain carries TRBV30 and TRBJ2-1, with 8 bases aligning to TRBD2. CDR3 size: 12 residues. Losses at the gene ends were 3 bases for V and 7 bases for J; bases not matched to a gene: 2. Germline lookup yields CDR1 GTSNPN and CDR2 SVGIG (reference sequence). The CDR3 DNA reads TGTGCCTGGAGCGGGGGGGCGAATGAGCAGTTCTTC. It encodes CAWSGGANEQFF.

The rearrangement uses TRBV9 and TRBJ1-5; tentative D call: TRBD1 (5 bases). Trimming pared 0 bases from V and 5 bases from J, leaving 9 bases between. This CDR3 has 14 residues. Germline CDR1 reads SGDLS; CDR2 reads YYNGEE. CDR3 DNA sequence: TGTGCCAGCAGCGTAGGCGGGGGGTATCAGCCCCAGCATTTT. It yields the protein CASSVGGGYQPQHF.

The chain combines TRBV10-2 with TRBJ2-3; D gene ambiguous. Per the germline V gene, CDR1 is WSHSY and CDR2 is SAAADI. The CDR3 consists of 13 residues. V lost 7 bases and J 3 bases, leaving 11 bases between the germline ends. This chain's CDR3 is CASNQDSTDTQYF. The CDR3 coding sequence is TGCGCCAGCAACCAAGACTCTACAGATACGCAGTATTTT.

The genes are TRBV29-1 and TRBJ2-1; 8 nucleotides agree with TRBD1. With V trimmed by 3 bases and J by 3 bases, 4 bases remained unmatched. The CDR3 covers 14 residues. Germline lookup yields CDR1 SQVTM and CDR2 ANQGSEA. The DNA for the CDR3 is TGCAGCGTTGAGGAACAGGGGGTCTACAATGAGCAGTTCTTC. Translating it yields CSVEEQGVYNEQFF.

This chain uses TRBV9 with TRBJ2-5; 14 bases align to TRBD2. The V and J ends lost 3 bases and 1 base, in that order; junction bases with no gene match: 5. CDR3 length: 17 residues. Germline loops: CDR1 SGDLS, CDR2 YYNGEE. The CDR3 region is CASSALGLAGAQETQYF. The CDR3 DNA is TGTGCCAGCAGCGCCCTGGGACTAGCGGGGGCCCAAGAGACCCAGTACTTC.

The chain couples TRBV6-1 to TRBJ2-2; perhaps TRBD1 as D (6 bases). Trimming took 3 bases from V and 5 from J, leaving 13 bases between them. The V gene's germline CDR1 is MNHNS and CDR2 SASEGT. The CDR3 has 15 residues. CDR3 nucleotides: TGTGCCAGCAGTGACCTGGGGGCCCTTACCGGGGAGCTGTTTTTT. Its translation is CASSDLGALTGELFF.